This TCR beta chain stems from a study of T cells in Graves' hyperthyroidism and ophthalmopathy. Out of roughly 9.1 ml of fresh peripheral blood came the PBMCs. CDR3 length: 12 amino acids. V was trimmed by 6 bases and J by 6 bases, leaving 6 bases between them. RNA transcripts provided the source from which TCR beta CDR3 regions were amplified. The primer set for the first-round RT-PCR of the TCR CDR3 was HTBI. TCRdb analysed the multiplex PCR reads with MiXCR anew, one entry per CDR3 protein. This repertoire shows more than 300,000 distinct CDR3 sequences, roughly 20% found once; its top ten account for 35% to 50%.

The source material was blood. This sequence originates from a young man with Graves' ophthalmopathy. The chain links TRBV12-3 or TRBV12-4 to TRBJ2-6; D not certain. CDR3 loop: CASSLEANVLTF. CDR3 bases: TGTGCCAGCAGCCTAGAGGCCAACGTCCTGACTTTC.